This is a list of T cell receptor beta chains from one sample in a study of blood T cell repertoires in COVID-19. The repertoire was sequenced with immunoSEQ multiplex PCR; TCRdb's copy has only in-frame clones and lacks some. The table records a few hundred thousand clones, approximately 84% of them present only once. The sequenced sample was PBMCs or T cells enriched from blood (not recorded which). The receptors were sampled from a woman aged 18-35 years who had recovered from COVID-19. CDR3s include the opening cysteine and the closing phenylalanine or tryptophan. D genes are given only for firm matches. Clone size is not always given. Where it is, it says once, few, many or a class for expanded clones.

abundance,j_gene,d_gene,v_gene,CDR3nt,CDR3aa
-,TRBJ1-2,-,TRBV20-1,TGCAGTGTCGGGAGGGACTATGGCTACACCTTC,CSVGRDYGYTF
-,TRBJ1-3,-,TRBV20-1,TGCAGTGCTAAGACAGGAAACACCATATATTTT,CSAKTGNTIYF
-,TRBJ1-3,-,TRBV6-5,TGTGCCAGCAGTTCCTCCGGGGGGATATCGGGAAACACCATATATTTT,CASSSSGGISGNTIYF
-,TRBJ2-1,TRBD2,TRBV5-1,TGCGCCAGCAGGAGGGCGGCGGGAGGGTCAACTTACAATGAGCAGTTCTTC,CASRRAAGGSTYNEQFF
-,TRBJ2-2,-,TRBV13,TGTGCCAGCAGCTTATTAATGAACACCGGGGAGCTGTTTTTT,CASSLLMNTGELFF
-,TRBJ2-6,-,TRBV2,TGTGCCAGCAGTGATGCGCTTCCTGGGGCCAACGTCCTGACTTTC,CASSDALPGANVLTF
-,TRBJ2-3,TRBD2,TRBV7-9,TGTGCCAGCAGCCTGAGTTCGACTAGCGGGGGCACAGATACGCAGTATTTT,CASSLSSTSGGTDTQYF
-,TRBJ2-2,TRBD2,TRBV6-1,TGTGCCAGCAGTGAAGAAACTAGCGGTAGGGGGGAGCTGTTTTTT,CASSEETSGRGELFF
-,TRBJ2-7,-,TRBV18,TGTGCCAGCTCACCACAGGGGTCCTCCTACGAGCAGTACTTC,CASSPQGSSYEQYF
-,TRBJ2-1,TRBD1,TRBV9,TGTGCCAGCAGCGAGCGGGGACAGGGGTCCTACAATGAGCAGTTCTTC,CASSERGQGSYNEQFF
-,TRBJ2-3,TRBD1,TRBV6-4,TGTGCCAGCAGTGACGGGACAGGGGGCACAGATACGCAGTATTTT,CASSDGTGGTDTQYF
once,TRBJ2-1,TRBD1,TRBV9,TGTGCCAGCAGCGTAGATCAGGGGGTTGGCAATGAGCAGTTCTTC,CASSVDQGVGNEQFF
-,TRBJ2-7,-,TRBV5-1,TGCGCCAGCAGCTTGAATCCCTCGGGAGAGCAGTACTTC,CASSLNPSGEQYF
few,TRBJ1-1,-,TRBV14,TGTGCCAGCAGCCCGAACGCGGGACTCATTGGAAGTGAAGCTTTCTTT,CASSPNAGLIGSEAFF
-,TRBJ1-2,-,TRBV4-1,TGCGCCAGCAGCCAAGATGCGGATCCTCATGGCTACACCTTC,CASSQDADPHGYTF
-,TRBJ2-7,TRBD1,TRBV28,TGTGCCAGCAGTCAACCGGGGACAGGGAGCTACGAGCAGTACTTC,CASSQPGTGSYEQYF
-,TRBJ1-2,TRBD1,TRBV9,TGTGCCAGCAGCAAAGGACAGGGCTATGGCTACACCTTC,CASSKGQGYGYTF
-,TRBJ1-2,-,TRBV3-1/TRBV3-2,TGTGCCAGCAGCCAACTTGATCGAGCAGGGAGGGTTGGCTACACCTTC,CASSQLDRAGRVGYTF
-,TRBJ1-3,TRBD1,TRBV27,TGTGCCAGCAGTATGAACAGGGGGCGCGGAAACACCATATATTTT,CASSMNRGRGNTIYF
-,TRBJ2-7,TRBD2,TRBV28,TGTGCCAGCAGTTTAGGGGGTAGCGGGAGAGAGTACTTC,CASSLGGSGREYF
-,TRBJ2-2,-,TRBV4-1,TGCGCCAGCAGCCAAGAAAGAGGGCCGAACACCGGGGAGCTGTTTTTT,CASSQERGPNTGELFF
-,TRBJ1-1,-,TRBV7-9,TGTGCCAGCAGCCCTAGGAGGAGGGCTGATCCAGGCCCAGAAGCTTTCTTT,CASSPRRRADPGPEAFF
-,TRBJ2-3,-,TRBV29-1,TGCAGCGTCTTAGGACAGACCTCCACAGATACGCAGTATTTT,CSVLGQTSTDTQYF
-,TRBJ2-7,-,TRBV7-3,TGTGCCAGCAGGCTTCTCGCGGGCGACTCCTACGAGCAGTACTTC,CASRLLAGDSYEQYF
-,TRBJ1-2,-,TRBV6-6,TGTGCCACCCGGACGCGCGACAGGACTAACTATGGCTACACCTTC,CATRTRDRTNYGYTF